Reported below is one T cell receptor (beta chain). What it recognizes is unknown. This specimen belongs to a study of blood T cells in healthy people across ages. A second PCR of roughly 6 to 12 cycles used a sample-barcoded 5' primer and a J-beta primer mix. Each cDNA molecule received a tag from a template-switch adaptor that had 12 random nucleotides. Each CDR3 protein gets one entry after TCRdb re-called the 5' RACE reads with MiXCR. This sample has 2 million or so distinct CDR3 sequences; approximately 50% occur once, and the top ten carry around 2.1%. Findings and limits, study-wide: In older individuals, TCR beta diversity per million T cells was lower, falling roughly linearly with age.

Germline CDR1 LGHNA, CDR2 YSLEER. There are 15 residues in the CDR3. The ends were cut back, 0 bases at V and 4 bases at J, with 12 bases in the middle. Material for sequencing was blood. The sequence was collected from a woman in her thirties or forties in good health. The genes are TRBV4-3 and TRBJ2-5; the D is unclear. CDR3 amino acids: CASSQDLAVSETQYF. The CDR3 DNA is TGCGCCAGCAGCCAAGATCTGGCAGTCTCAGAGACCCAGTACTTC.